This note documents a single T cell receptor (beta chain) sequence. Its target is unknown. PCR involved 60 Vbeta and 13 Jbeta primers. Clones were sequenced by immunoSEQ multiplex PCR, and TCRdb holds only the in-frame ones, with some missing. The sample yields under 200,000 clones, 65% to 85% seen once. The data stem from a study of cytomegalovirus exposure and HLA in healthy donors. Whole-study findings and limits: Prior analysis indicated that the majority of TCR beta V segments exhibited productivity approximately 87% or approximately 30% of the time.

CDR1 SEHNR and CDR2 FQNEAQ come from the germline V gene (reference sequence). The length of the CDR3 is 15 residues. With 4 bases clipped from V and 2 bases from J, the junction kept 4 bases outside the gene matches. This TCR was recovered from a woman aged 40 to 50 in good health and CMV-seropositive. The chain combines TRBV7-9 with TRBJ2-5; 10 bases map to TRBD2. Material for sequencing was PBMCs. CDR3 residues: CASSSVAGGQETQYF. The CDR3 region has the DNA TGTGCCAGCAGCTCTGTAGCGGGGGGACAAGAGACCCAGTACTTC. Drawing the rest from reference TRBV7-9 and TRBJ2-5, the complete variable domain is DTGVSQNPRHKITKRGQNVTFRCDPISEHNRLYWYRQTLGQGPEFLTYFQNEAQLEKSRLLSDRFSAERPKGSFSTLEIQRTEQGDSAMYLCASSSVAGGQETQYFGPGTRLLVL.